Shown below are 13 T cell receptor beta chains from a single sample sequenced in a study of shared clonotypes between healthy human individuals. Clones were read by immunoSEQ multiplex PCR, and TCRdb kept only the in-frame ones, dropping some. The table has about 1.5 million clones, around 98% seen once. The specimen was naive CD4+ T cells sorted from blood. The sample's subset: CD45RA+ positively selected. The source of these receptors is a young man in good health.

The V and J genes are TRBV6-6 and TRBJ2-2, with 11 bases aligning to TRBD2. With V trimmed by 7 bases and J by 4 bases, 8 bases remained unmatched. The germline V gene has CDR1 MNHNY and CDR2 SVGAGI (reference sequence). The CDR3 extends over 16 amino acids. This CDR3 is CASKRTSGSGTGELFF. The CDR3 nucleotides read TGTGCCAGCAAGAGAACTAGCGGGAGCGGCACCGGGGAGCTGTTTTTT.

This chain connects TRBV4-2 to TRBJ2-2, with unresolved D. V gave up 5 bases and J gave up 8 bases, with 6 bases separating them. Germline assignment: CDR1 LGHNA and CDR2 YNFKEQ. The CDR3 is 11 residues long. CDR3 residues: CASSTRGELFF. In nucleotides, the CDR3 is TGTGCCAGCAGCACGCGAGGGGAGCTGTTTTTT.

V and J are TRBV11-3 and TRBJ2-7; D possibly corresponds to TRBD2 (7 bases). V lost 5 bases to trimming and J lost 5 bases, with 16 bases between them. Looked up from germline, CDR1 is SGHNT and CDR2 is YENEEA. The CDR3 is 14 amino acids. The CDR3 coding sequence is TGTGCCAGCAGCCGAGGGGGGGTTTCCAACGAGCAGTACTTC. Protein product: CASSRGGVSNEQYF.

The chain has TRBV9 and TRBJ1-2, with a tentative D call TRBD1 (5 bases). This CDR3 region has 18 residues. Germline CDR1 reads SGDLS; CDR2 reads YYNGEE. Trimming took off 3 bases at V and 0 bases at J, with 21 bases between the two ends. The CDR3: CASSGLGENGPANYGYTF. DNA of the CDR3: TGTGCCAGCAGCGGATTAGGGGAAAACGGCCCAGCTAACTATGGCTACACCTTC.

The CDR3 DNA sequence: TGTGCCAGCAGCCCTCGGCAGGGCTATGGCTACACCTTC. Translation gives CASSPRQGYGYTF. The chain uses TRBV27 and TRBJ1-2, with TRBD1 as a possible D gene (5 bases). The ends were cut back, 6 bases at V and 4 bases at J, with 12 bases in the middle. The CDR3 sequence is 13 residues long. CDR1 is MNHEY and CDR2 is SMNVEV in the germline V gene (reference sequence).

V is TRBV5-1 and J is TRBJ1-1, with a tentative D call TRBD1 (5 bases). The CDR3 is made up of 16 amino acids. Germline-derived CDR1 and CDR2 are SGHRS and YFSETQ. V was trimmed by 0 bases and J by 0 bases, leaving 12 bases between them. The CDR3 here is CASSLGWGSMNTEAFF. CDR3 in DNA: TGCGCCAGCAGCTTGGGGTGGGGGAGTATGAACACTGAAGCTTTCTTT.

On this clone itself: The identical CDR3 is also encoded by other nucleotide sequences in the sample. Here the CDR3 reads CASSVSGSYNEQFF. In DNA, the CDR3 is TGTGCCAGCAGTGTCTCGGGATCCTACAATGAGCAGTTCTTC. The chain recombines TRBV2 with TRBJ2-1, with D maybe TRBD2 (5 bases). V gave up 4 bases and J gave up 1 base, with 8 bases separating them. CDR1 is SNHLY and CDR2 is FYNNEI in the germline V gene. The CDR3 spans 14 residues.

This rearrangement joins TRBV19 to TRBJ1-1, with TRBD1 as a possible D gene (6 bases). The CDR3 spans 15 residues. Between the trimmed V and J ends, which lost 5 bases and 1 base, there was a span of 14 bases. CDR1 LNHDA and CDR2 SQIVND come from the germline V gene (reference sequence). The CDR3 bases are TGTGCCAGTAGTCCCCGGGGGGGCCGGAACACTGAAGCTTTCTTT. Translating it yields CASSPRGGRNTEAFF.

The CDR3 bases are TGTGCCAGCAGTTCCCTCGACGGCACCGGGGAGCTGTTTTTT. Translation: CASSSLDGTGELFF. The chain is built from TRBV28 and TRBJ2-2; unclear D gene. V dropped 4 bases and J dropped 4 bases, with 10 bases sitting between them. Germline CDR1 MDHEN, CDR2 SYDVKM. CDR3 length equals 14 residues.

This rearrangement joins TRBV6-6 to TRBJ1-1; 7 bases line up with TRBD1. Germline CDR1 MNHNY, CDR2 SVGAGI (reference sequence). V dropped 2 bases and J dropped 5; count of bases not matched to a gene: 5. The CDR3 covers 14 residues. DNA of the CDR3: TGTGCCAGCAGTTACAGCTCCAGGGGGACTGAAGCTTTCTTT. Amino acids: CASSYSSRGTEAFF.

The chain carries TRBV28 and TRBJ2-7, with TRBD2 matching 9 bases. J lost 6 bases, V lost 8 bases, and 5 bases had no gene match. Germline V CDR1 and CDR2: MDHEN, SYDVKM. This CDR3 has 12 amino acids. CDR3 nucleotides: TGTGCCAGCCCTAGCGGGACGGGCGAGCAGTACTTC. Protein product: CASPSGTGEQYF. Full variable domain (outside the CDR3, taken from reference TRBV28 and TRBJ2-7): DVKVTQSSRYLVKRTGEKVFLECVQDMDHENMFWYRQDPGLGLRLIYFSYDVKMKEKGDIPEGYSVSREKKERFSLILESASTNQTSMYLCASPSGTGEQYFGPGTRLTVT.

J is TRBJ1-2 and V is TRBV27; TRBD1 agrees at 12 bases. CDR1 and CDR2 from the germline V gene are MNHEY and SMNVEV (reference sequence). The CDR3 length is 15 residues. After removal of 5 bases from V and 5 bases from J, the junction contained 6 bases not matched to a gene. The CDR3 loop reads CASSGTGGLGYGYTF. The CDR3 bases are TGTGCCAGCAGTGGGACAGGGGGCCTCGGTTATGGCTACACCTTC.

This clone has more than one count but fewer than ten. The chain recombines TRBV7-9 with TRBJ1-2; 8 bases line up with TRBD1. CDR1 SEHNR and CDR2 FQNEAQ come from the germline V gene (reference sequence). V shed 5 bases, J shed 5 bases, and the junction held 7 bases outside the gene matches. The CDR3 covers 14 residues. The CDR3 sequence is CASSPGQGWYGYTF. CDR3 DNA: TGTGCCAGCAGCCCCGGACAGGGATGGTATGGCTACACCTTC.